These 30 T cell receptor beta chains originate from one sample sequenced in a study of blood T cell repertoires in COVID-19. Libraries were prepared by immunoSEQ multiplex PCR; TCRdb keeps only in-frame clonotypes and omits some of them. There are under 300,000 clones in the sample; 84% occur only once, and less than 4.5% lies in the top ten. What was sequenced was peripheral blood. All receptors derive from a man aged 50-60 years with acute or convalescent COVID-19.

The V and J genes are TRBV12-5 and TRBJ1-5; weak D call: TRBD1 (6 bases). Germline assignment: CDR1 LGHNT and CDR2 FRNRAP. V dropped 0 bases and J dropped 5 bases, with 23 bases sitting between them. The CDR3 has 19 amino acids. DNA of the CDR3: TGTGCTAGTGGTTTGGTCAAGACAGGTGCCAGGAACCTCGATCAGCCCCAGCATTTT. It specifies CASGLVKTGARNLDQPQHF.

Only one count was recorded for this clone. V and J are TRBV13 and TRBJ2-5, with unresolved D. The CDR3 loop spans 13 amino acids. The V gene lost 5 bases and the J gene lost 10 bases, with 17 bases spanning the gap. The germline CDR1 and CDR2 sequences are PRHDT and FYEKMQ (reference sequence). CDR3 sequence reads: CASSPAPLDIQYF. The DNA of the CDR3 is TGTGCCAGCAGCCCAGCGCCCCTCGATATCCAGTACTTC.

This sequence joins TRBV12-3 or TRBV12-4 and TRBJ2-2; D ambiguous. Trimming took 6 bases from V and 10 from J, leaving 15 bases between them. CDR3 length: 13 residues. DNA for the CDR3: TGTGCCAGCAGACCCTACAGTTCAGAGGAGCTGTTTTTT. Residues: CASRPYSSEELFF.

This clone was observed many times. The chain combines TRBV3-1 (or the pseudogene TRBV3-2) with TRBJ2-7, with a weak D call TRBD1 (5 bases). Per the germline V gene, CDR1 is LGHDT and CDR2 is YNNKEL (reference sequence). This CDR3 is 12 amino acids long. The V end was cut by 5 bases, the J end by 3 bases, with 8 bases between. The CDR3 bases are TGTGCCAGCAGCGACGACAGCTACGAGCAGTACTTC. This codes for CASSDDSYEQYF.

J is TRBJ2-7 and V is TRBV5-1; 7 bases fit TRBD2. With 5 bases clipped from V and 6 bases from J, the junction kept 5 bases outside the gene matches. Germline values: CDR1 SGHRS, CDR2 YFSETQ. The CDR3 loop spans 12 amino acids. The CDR3 reads CASSKGGSEQYF. The CDR3 region has the DNA TGCGCCAGCAGTAAGGGCGGGAGCGAGCAGTACTTC.

The CDR3 region is CASSLAGGSSYEQYF. CDR3 coding DNA: TGTGCCAGCAGCTTAGCGGGGGGAAGTTCCTACGAGCAGTACTTC. The genes are TRBV7-2 and TRBJ2-7; D may be TRBD2 (6 bases). V was clipped by 0 bases and J by 1 base, with 10 bases between them. CDR3 length: 15 residues. From germline, CDR1 is SGHTA and CDR2 FQGNSA.

This clone appeared a single time. V gene TRBV28 combines with J gene TRBJ2-3, with 9 positions matching TRBD2. The ends lost 6 bases at V and 0 bases at J; junction bases unmatched: 16. The CDR3 has 19 amino acids. The germline V gene encodes CDR1 MDHEN and CDR2 SYDVKM. CDR3 residues: CASSPGVASGTTSTDTQYF. The DNA of the CDR3 is TGTGCCAGCAGCCCCGGCGTGGCTAGCGGGACGACTAGCACAGATACGCAGTATTTT. Supplemented by reference TRBV28 and TRBJ2-3, the full variable domain reads DVKVTQSSRYLVKRTGEKVFLECVQDMDHENMFWYRQDPGLGLRLIYFSYDVKMKEKGDIPEGYSVSREKKERFSLILESASTNQTSMYLCASSPGVASGTTSTDTQYFGPGTRLTVL.

V is TRBV7-2 and J is TRBJ1-5; D is unclear. CDR1 and CDR2 (germline): SGHTA, FQGNSA. V shed 2 bases and J shed 4 bases, with 9 bases lying between them. The CDR3 has 14 amino acids. The CDR3 DNA reads as TGTGCCAGCAGCTTATACAGCATTAATCAGCCCCAGCATTTT. Protein: CASSLYSINQPQHF.

The chain couples TRBV19 to TRBJ2-3; 8 bases align to TRBD2. The trim removed 3 bases at V and 1 base at J, leaving 3 bases unmatched. The CDR3 is made up of 15 amino acids. Germline V gene data show CDR1 as LNHDA and CDR2 as SQIVND (reference sequence). The CDR3 DNA reads TGTGCCAGTAGTATTACGGGGGGGGGCACAGATACGCAGTATTTT. Protein product: CASSITGGGTDTQYF.

V and J are TRBV5-4 and TRBJ2-1, with 9 bases lining up with TRBD2. The CDR3 contains 16 residues. The V and J ends lost 2 bases and 2 bases, in that order; junction bases with no gene match: 5. CDR1 and CDR2 (germline): SGHNT, YYREEE (reference sequence). The DNA of the CDR3 is TGTGCCAGCAGCTTTCGGGCGGGAGGGCCCTACAATGAGCAGTTCTTC. This translates into CASSFRAGGPYNEQFF.

J is TRBJ2-3 and V is TRBV3-1 (or the pseudogene TRBV3-2), with 7 nucleotides matching TRBD1. Germline CDR1 is LGHDT and CDR2 is YNNKEL (reference sequence). The CDR3 is made up of 13 amino acids. The V segment lost 6 bases and the J segment 3 bases; nucleotides outside the gene matches: 3. This chain's CDR3 is CASRYRGTDTQYF. CDR3 nucleotides: TGTGCCAGCAGATACAGGGGTACAGATACGCAGTATTTT.

The V gene is TRBV21-1, the J gene TRBJ1-1; the table's D call, TRBD1, was not checked against the DNA. TRBV21-1 is recorded as a pseudogene. This CDR3 comprises 14 residues. CDR3 sequence: CASSKRTGSRGAFF. The CDR3 region has the DNA TGTGCCAGCAGCAAACGGACAGGCAGTCGCGGGGCTTTCTTT.

The chain links TRBV4-1 to TRBJ2-7; 7 bases map to TRBD1. Germline lookup yields CDR1 MGHRA and CDR2 YSYEKL. V was pared by 0 bases and J by 2 bases, with 4 bases of the junction left unmatched. The CDR3 runs to 15 residues. CDR3 protein: CASSQEQGFTYEQYF. As DNA, the CDR3 is TGCGCCAGCAGCCAAGAACAGGGGTTCACCTACGAGCAGTACTTC.

The chain couples TRBV30 to TRBJ1-1; D is ambiguous. This CDR3 region has 12 residues. Trimming pared 0 bases from V and 7 bases from J, leaving 9 bases between. Germline V lookup: CDR1 GTSNPN, CDR2 SVGIG (reference sequence). The CDR3 spells CAWSVSTLEAFF. DNA for the CDR3: TGTGCCTGGAGTGTATCGACACTTGAAGCTTTCTTT.

The chain uses TRBV11-3 and TRBJ2-1; possible D gene TRBD2, 5 bases. In germline, CDR1 is SGHNT, CDR2 YENEEA. Trimming stripped 5 bases from V and 8 bases from J, with 10 bases between. The CDR3 has 12 residues. CDR3 DNA: TGTGCCAGCAGCACTAACGGGGATGAGCAGTTCTTC. Translated: CASSTNGDEQFF.

The V gene is TRBV18, the J gene TRBJ2-2; a possible D gene is TRBD2 (5 bases). This CDR3 comprises 15 residues. Trimming left V 2 bases short and J 4 bases short, with 11 bases between. In germline, CDR1 is KGHSH, CDR2 LQKENI. The CDR3 region is CASSPGRAGTGELFF. The CDR3 bases are TGTGCCAGCTCACCAGGACGGGCGGGCACCGGGGAGCTGTTTTTT.

The chain links TRBV6-2 or TRBV6-3 to TRBJ1-1, with D maybe TRBD1 (5 bases). Trimming pared 0 bases from V and 0 bases from J, leaving 11 bases between. Germline lookup yields CDR1 MNHEY and CDR2 SVGEGT. The CDR3 length is 16 residues. CDR3: CASSYSPGLLNTEAFF. DNA of the CDR3: TGTGCCAGCAGTTACTCCCCGGGACTCCTGAACACTGAAGCTTTCTTT.

The J gene is TRBJ2-2, the V gene TRBV6-5; 9 nucleotides line up with TRBD1. The CDR3 loop spans 14 amino acids. The V and J ends lost 6 bases and 6 bases, in that order; junction bases with no gene match: 5. Germline CDR1 reads MNHEY; CDR2 reads SVGAGI. The CDR3 loop reads CASRRQGVSGELFF. CDR3 DNA sequence: TGTGCCAGCAGACGACAGGGGGTGTCCGGGGAGCTGTTTTTT.

The J gene is TRBJ1-2, the V gene TRBV9; weak D call: TRBD1 (6 bases). CDR3 size: 13 residues. Germline CDR1 and CDR2: SGDLS and YYNGEE. The ends were cut back, 1 base at V and 4 bases at J, with 8 bases in the middle. The CDR3 sequence is CASSVQGSYGYTF. Here the CDR3 DNA reads TGTGCCAGCAGCGTACAGGGGTCCTATGGCTACACCTTC.

This chain uses TRBV6-5 with TRBJ2-7; D possibly corresponds to TRBD2 (6 bases). Germline-derived CDR1 and CDR2 are MNHEY and SVGAGI. The length of the CDR3 is 15 residues. The V and J ends lost 6 bases and 2 bases respectively, with 17 bases between them. CDR3 amino acids: CASSLGVAEPYEQYF. CDR3 DNA: TGTGCCAGCAGCCTGGGAGTAGCGGAACCCTACGAGCAGTACTTC.

The V gene is TRBV5-6, the J gene TRBJ1-1; D gene ambiguous. This CDR3 has 13 amino acids. Germline V gene lookup returns CDR1 SGHDT and CDR2 YYEEEE. The V end lost 0 bases, the J end lost 6 bases, and 9 bases lay between the germline ends. The CDR3 DNA reads as TGTGCCAGCAGCTTGGTAATCGGGGCTGAAGCTTTCTTT. It yields the protein CASSLVIGAEAFF.

V gene TRBV6-1 combines with J gene TRBJ1-2; D may be TRBD1 (5 bases). This CDR3 contains 14 residues. Germline-derived CDR1 and CDR2 are MNHNS and SASEGT. Trimming left V 1 base short and J 2 bases short, with 8 bases between. The CDR3, as DNA: TGTGCCAGCAGTGAAGGACAGCCGAACTATGGCTACACCTTC. Its translation: CASSEGQPNYGYTF.

CDR3 nucleotide sequence: TGTGCCAGCAGCCTACAGACAGGGAGCTCCTATAATTCACCCCTCCACTTT. It yields the protein CASSLQTGSSYNSPLHF. The chain recombines TRBV7-9 with TRBJ1-6; 7 bases are shared with TRBD1. After removal of 5 bases from V and 0 bases from J, the junction contained 7 bases not matched to a gene. This CDR3 comprises 17 residues. CDR1 is SEHNR, CDR2 FQNEAQ, per germline (reference sequence).

In this sample, this clone turned up a few times. The chain recombines TRBV5-1 with TRBJ2-4; TRBD2 aligns across 7 bases. The V gene's germline CDR1 is SGHRS and CDR2 YFSETQ. V lost 0 bases, J lost 2 bases, and 8 bases stayed unmatched. This CDR3 contains 17 residues. CDR3 nucleotides: TGCGCCAGCAGCTTGGACTGGCTAGCGGAAACCAAAAACATTCAGTACTTC. It codes for CASSLDWLAETKNIQYF.

This chain uses TRBV6-5 with TRBJ1-2, with 10 bases identical to TRBD1. CDR1 MNHEY and CDR2 SVGAGI come from the germline V gene. With 6 bases clipped from V and 7 bases from J, the junction kept 11 bases outside the gene matches. The length of the CDR3 is 15 residues. The CDR3 sequence is CASRVPGQGQGGYTF. CDR3 bases: TGTGCCAGCAGAGTCCCGGGACAGGGGCAGGGTGGCTACACCTTC.

The V call is TRBV3-1 (or the pseudogene TRBV3-2), the J call TRBJ1-6; 7 bases match TRBD1. This CDR3 has 13 amino acids. V shed 10 bases and J 6 bases; nucleotides not matched to a gene: 6. Germline V gene sequence: CDR1 LGHDT, CDR2 YNNKEL (reference sequence). The CDR3 here is CATSRDSNSPLHF. CDR3 nucleotides: TGTGCCACCTCCCGGGACAGTAATTCACCCCTCCACTTT.

This rearrangement joins TRBV27 to TRBJ1-5, with D hard to call. This CDR3 is 17 amino acids long. Trimming stripped 2 bases from V and 2 bases from J, with 16 bases between. Germline-derived CDR1 and CDR2 are MNHEY and SMNVEV (reference sequence). For the CDR3, the DNA is TGTGCCAGCAGTTTACGGGCGGGCGTTGCGGGCAATCAGCCCCAGCATTTT. It translates to CASSLRAGVAGNQPQHF.

The chain joins TRBV7-9 to TRBJ2-7, with D possibly matching TRBD1 (6 bases). This CDR3 contains 14 residues. V was clipped by 5 bases and J by 0 bases, with 11 bases between them. The germline CDR1 and CDR2 sequences are SEHNR and FQNEAQ (reference sequence). The CDR3 reads CASSPTGDSYEQYF. The CDR3 DNA reads TGTGCCAGCAGCCCGACAGGAGACTCCTACGAGCAGTACTTC.

This clone was seen only once. J is TRBJ1-5 and V is TRBV11-2; D gene uncertain. This CDR3 has 14 residues. V lost 1 base, J lost 1 base, and 5 bases lay in between. Germline assignment: CDR1 SGHAT and CDR2 FQNNGV. DNA of the CDR3: TGTGCCAGCAGCTTAGGGGCGAGCAATCAGCCCCAGCATTTT. Protein product: CASSLGASNQPQHF.

This chain connects TRBV27 to TRBJ2-1; TRBD1 is a possible D gene (6 bases). This CDR3 region has 13 residues. V lost 5 bases and J lost 4, with 9 bases in between. CDR1 is MNHEY and CDR2 is SMNVEV in the germline V gene (reference sequence). CDR3 in amino acids: CASSPGTYNEQFF. The DNA for the CDR3 is TGTGCCAGCAGTCCCGGGACATACAATGAGCAGTTCTTC.